The clone carrying this T cell receptor (beta chain) showed up many times. Amplification of TCR beta CDR3 regions was performed using RNA transcripts as template. Primed by the HTBI set, a first-round RT-PCR was run on the TCR CDR3. Each CDR3 protein is one row after TCRdb ran MiXCR on the multiplex PCR reads. The table has about 270,000 distinct CDR3 sequences, approximately 23% seen once. The study left out patients who had uncontrolled infection, other autoimmune disease, pregnancy or lactation. Clinical symptoms, serum thyroxine and TRAb, thyroid ultrasound and orbital computed tomography were used for the diagnoses. This record comes from a study of T cells in Graves' hyperthyroidism and ophthalmopathy. Study-wide background: Upon initial diagnosis and before any treatment, peripheral blood was collected.

Sequences were obtained from blood. This clonotype was obtained from a woman between 40 and 55 years old with Graves' ophthalmopathy.

The CDR3 protein is CASSRGAFQETQYF. Written as DNA, the CDR3 is TGTGCCAGCAGTAGGGGGGCTTTCCAAGAGACCCAGTACTTC. The chain employs TRBV28 and TRBJ2-5; the D gene could be TRBD1 or TRBD2 (6 bases each). The germline CDR1 and CDR2 sequences are MDHEN and SYDVKM. Trimming removed 5 bases from V and 1 base from J, with 11 bases in between. CDR3 length equals 14 residues.